This T cell receptor (beta chain) originates from a study of CD4 T cells in relation to SARS-CoV-2 and coronaviruses. Whole-study context: PBMCs were cultured with antigen for around nine days before TCR beta sequencing. Notes on the study in general: No donor gave both pre-pandemic and post-infection samples.

A note on this clone: Its antigen is unidentified.

Repertoires were generated with immunoSEQ multiplex PCR, while TCRdb's copy carries only in-frame clones and drops some. The table shows fewer than 25,000 clones, with about 80% occurring only once. CDR1 is LGHDT, CDR2 YNNKEL, per germline (reference sequence). Trimming took 5 bases from V and 7 from J, leaving 15 bases between them. The CDR3 runs 14 residues. Unexposed donor CD4+ T cells date from about 2010-2018, before the COVID-19 pandemic. CD4+ T cells were isolated from the cells after nine to eleven days of culture. As cell numbers allowed, unexposed-donor CD4+ T cells faced SARS-CoV-2 S/N and four cold-coronavirus spikes.

This TCR was sampled from a human donor in good health. This chain links TRBV3-1 (or the pseudogene TRBV3-2) with TRBJ1-5, with a possible D match to TRBD1 (5 bases). Source material: CD4+ T cells from PBMCs, cultured in vitro. The CDR3 DNA is TGTGCCAGCAGCGTCTCGGGGCCGGGACAGCCCCAGCATTTT. This codes for CASSVSGPGQPQHF.